A selection of T cell receptor beta chains follows, all from one sample in a study of blood T cell repertoires in COVID-19. The repertoire was sequenced with immunoSEQ multiplex PCR; TCRdb's copy has only in-frame clones and lacks some. The sample lists some 61,000 clones, 75% to 90% occurring once. The sample consisted of peripheral blood. The source is a man aged 25-40 years with acute or convalescent COVID-19. The CDR3 runs from the conserved cysteine through the conserved F or W. A D gene is named only where the DNA matches it firmly. Clone sizes are given selectively: once, few, many, or a class where the clone is expanded.

>15|TRBV20-1|TRBD1|.|TRBJ2-7
CSASLGQGATYEQYF
TGCAGTGCTAGTTTGGGACAGGGGGCGACCTACGAGCAGTACTTC
>17|TRBV18|.|.|TRBJ2-3
CASTGGAGAELTDTQYF
TGTGCCAGCACGGGTGGTGCGGGGGCCGAACTCACAGATACGCAGTATTTT
>15|TRBV28|TRBD1|few|TRBJ2-5
CASRKRTGHQETQYF
TGTGCCAGCAGAAAACGGACAGGTCACCAAGAGACCCAGTACTTC
>17|TRBV6-1|TRBD1|.|TRBJ1-5
CASSEGPEGASNQPQHF
TGTGCCAGCAGCGAAGGACCCGAGGGGGCGAGCAATCAGCCCCAGCATTTT
>15|TRBV6-2/TRBV6-3|TRBD1|.|TRBJ1-4
CASSSGGRNNEKLFF
TGTGCCAGCAGTTCAGGGGGTCGTAATAATGAAAAACTGTTTTTT
>16|TRBV7-2|TRBD2|.|TRBJ2-1
CASSLQWTSGINEQFF
TGTGCCAGCAGCTTACAGTGGACTAGCGGGATTAATGAGCAGTTCTTC
>13|TRBV7-2|.|.|TRBJ2-6
CASSPTGANVLTF
TGTGCCAGCAGCCCGACAGGGGCCAACGTCCTGACTTTC
>15|TRBV28|.|.|TRBJ1-2
CASSQLNRVENGYTF
TGTGCCAGCAGCCAACTAAACAGGGTTGAGAATGGCTACACCTTC
>15|TRBV28|TRBD1|once|TRBJ1-6
CASRMDRASNSPLHF
TGTGCCAGCAGGATGGACAGGGCATCTAATTCACCCCTCCACTTT
>13|TRBV25-1|TRBD1|.|TRBJ1-2
CASSEIRTGGYTF
TGTGCCAGCAGTGAAATTCGGACAGGGGGCTACACCTTC
>16|TRBV11-2|TRBD1|.|TRBJ2-7
CASSLEGQAFQYEQYF
TGTGCCAGCAGCTTAGAGGGACAGGCTTTCCAGTACGAGCAGTACTTC
>14|TRBV28|.|.|TRBJ2-7
CASSLGQGPYEQYF
TGTGCCAGCAGTTTAGGCCAGGGCCCCTACGAGCAGTACTTC
>13|TRBV27|TRBD1|.|TRBJ1-2
CASSWTGRDGYTF
TGTGCCAGCAGCTGGACAGGGCGGGATGGCTACACCTTC
>17|TRBV7-3|.|.|TRBJ2-1
CASSQGQGIPWNNEQFF
TGTGCCAGCAGCCAAGGTCAGGGGATTCCCTGGAACAATGAGCAGTTCTTC
>15|TRBV9|.|.|TRBJ1-2
CASSVAQGIQYGYTF
TGTGCCAGCAGCGTAGCTCAGGGAATCCAATATGGCTACACCTTC
>13|TRBV7-2|.|.|TRBJ2-1
CASSLRAGREQFF
TGTGCCAGCAGCTTACGGGCCGGGAGAGAGCAGTTCTTC
>12|TRBV2|.|.|TRBJ1-6
CASSPNNSPLHF
TGTGCCAGCAGTCCTAATAATTCACCCCTCCACTTT
>14|TRBV18|TRBD1|.|TRBJ1-5
CASSQGQSNQPQHF
TGTGCCAGCTCACAGGGACAGAGCAATCAGCCCCAGCATTTT
>17|TRBV27|.|.|TRBJ1-2
CASSNLGGNGVRYGYTF
TGTGCCAGCAGTAACTTGGGGGGAAACGGGGTCCGGTATGGCTACACCTTC
>13|TRBV6-5|TRBD1|.|TRBJ2-2
CASKQGFTGELFF
TGTGCCAGCAAACAGGGGTTCACCGGGGAGCTGTTTTTT
>14|TRBV27|.|.|TRBJ2-7
CASSLTIDMYEQYF
TGTGCCAGCAGTTTAACGATAGACATGTACGAGCAGTACTTC
>17|TRBV9|TRBD1|once|TRBJ1-3
CASSTHARTGGGNTIYF
TGTGCCAGCAGCACCCATGCCAGGACAGGGGGAGGAAACACCATATATTTT
>13|TRBV6-2/TRBV6-3|.|.|TRBJ2-3
CASSYHPLAAQYF
TGTGCCAGCAGTTACCACCCCCTAGCTGCGCAGTATTTT
>16|TRBV6-4|.|.|TRBJ2-4
CASSDAAVKTKNIQYF
TGTGCCAGCAGTGACGCAGCGGTAAAGACGAAAAACATTCAGTACTTC
>14|TRBV5-1|.|.|TRBJ1-6
CASNTEPGNSPLHF
TGCGCCAGCAACACAGAACCTGGGAATTCACCCCTCCACTTT
>16|TRBV6-2/TRBV6-3|TRBD2|.|TRBJ2-3
CASSRLAGEGTDTQYF
TGTGCCAGCAGCCGCCTAGCGGGAGAAGGAACAGATACGCAGTATTTT
>13|TRBV9|.|.|TRBJ1-1
CASSVEGYTEAFF
TGTGCCAGCAGCGTAGAGGGGTACACTGAAGCTTTCTTT
>17|TRBV7-3|.|.|TRBJ1-1
CASSLTPTGSLNTEAFF
TGTGCCAGCAGCTTAACCCCGACAGGATCCCTGAACACTGAAGCTTTCTTT
>13|TRBV7-9|.|.|TRBJ2-5
CASSRPGRESLHF
TGTGCCAGCAGCAGGCCGGGGAGAGAAAGCCTTCACTTC
>14|TRBV5-1|.|.|TRBJ1-2
CASSLAGANYGYTF
TGCGCCAGCAGCTTGGCCGGGGCTAACTATGGCTACACCTTC
>15|TRBV5-1|.|few|TRBJ1-1
CASSSSVVMNTEAFF
TGCGCCAGCAGCTCGTCGGTCGTCATGAACACTGAAGCTTTCTTT